This T cell receptor beta chain was obtained from a study of CXCR3-negative and CXCR3-positive naive CD8 T cells. Study context: Libraries each contributed about 1.5 +/- 0.3 million TRB reads, for roughly 140 million in total.

Concerning this clonotype itself: Its antigen is still unknown.

General study findings and limits: Surface CD5 was comparable between naive subsets; TCR strength was inferred from TRB CDR3 properties. Researchers report that CXCR3-positive naive cells carry more hydrophobic TRB CDR3s than CXCR3-negative naive cells. Cryopreserved cells partially lost CXCR3 expression, and fresh PBMCs were used in most assays.

Naive cells were sorted as CD45RO-, CCR7+, CD27+ and CD95-. CDR3 size: 14 residues. Germline V CDR1 and CDR2: SNHLY, FYNNEI. Researchers prepared the TRB cDNA libraries using 5' RACE with UMI labels. No DNA is given; TCRdb re-called the 5' RACE reads and lists each CDR3 protein once. This table lists nearly 110,000 distinct CDR3 sequences. Sequenced sample: naive CXCR3+ CD8+ T cells from blood. This sample's subset: CD45RO-CCR7+CD27+CD95- naive CD8+ T cells expressing CXCR3 (TNR3+). The clonotype originates from a human donor in good health. Some clones in this sample may be carry-over from other donors' samples. V is TRBV2 and J is TRBJ1-5. The CDR3 spells CASSYSISNQPQHF.